The rows below give T cell receptor beta chains drawn from one sample of a study of cytomegalovirus exposure and HLA in healthy donors. The protocol was immunoSEQ multiplex PCR, while the TCRdb copy is restricted to in-frame clones and leaves out a portion. The table lists more than 85,000 clones, about 80% of them singletons. Sequencing used PBMCs. These TCRs come from a man aged 25-45 years in good health and CMV-seronegative. The CDR3 runs from the conserved cysteine through the conserved F or W. The order of the fields is V gene, J gene, clone size, D gene, CDR3 protein, CDR3 DNA. A D gene is named only where the DNA matches it firmly. Clone size is not always given. Where it is, it says once, few, many or a class for expanded clones.

v_call: TRBV15; j_call: TRBJ1-6; clone_size: once; d_call: TRBD1; cdr3_aa: CATSRGSDRADNSPLHF; cdr3_nt: TGTGCCACCAGCAGAGGATCGGACAGGGCTGATAATTCACCCCTCCACTTT
v_call: TRBV19; j_call: TRBJ2-5; clone_size: .; d_call: TRBD2; cdr3_aa: CASNSGRGETQYF; cdr3_nt: TGTGCCAGTAATTCCGGGAGGGGGGAGACCCAGTACTTC
v_call: TRBV6-5; j_call: TRBJ2-7; clone_size: .; d_call: .; cdr3_aa: CASSYSFTGTPYEQYF; cdr3_nt: TGTGCCAGCAGTTACTCATTTACAGGGACCCCCTACGAGCAGTACTTC
v_call: TRBV9; j_call: TRBJ2-7; clone_size: .; d_call: TRBD2; cdr3_aa: CASMRSGLGLFGEQYF; cdr3_nt: TGTGCCAGCATGAGATCTGGACTAGGCCTTTTTGGCGAGCAGTACTTC
v_call: TRBV7-9; j_call: TRBJ2-3; clone_size: .; d_call: .; cdr3_aa: CASSPRVSGSDTQYF; cdr3_nt: TGTGCCAGCAGCCCCCGCGTATCGGGGTCAGATACGCAGTATTTT
v_call: TRBV5-1; j_call: TRBJ2-1; clone_size: .; d_call: TRBD2; cdr3_aa: CASSLGVGLAGASDEQFF; cdr3_nt: TGCGCCAGCAGCTTGGGGGTGGGACTAGCGGGAGCCAGTGATGAGCAGTTCTTC
v_call: TRBV2; j_call: TRBJ2-5; clone_size: once; d_call: TRBD1; cdr3_aa: CASSEQGQGGETQYF; cdr3_nt: TGTGCCAGCAGTGAACAGGGACAGGGGGGAGAGACCCAGTACTTC
v_call: TRBV27; j_call: TRBJ2-7; clone_size: .; d_call: TRBD2; cdr3_aa: CASSMLGIAGGAREQYF; cdr3_nt: TGTGCCAGCAGTATGCTGGGGATAGCGGGAGGGGCCCGGGAGCAGTACTTC
v_call: TRBV30; j_call: TRBJ1-3; clone_size: .; d_call: .; cdr3_aa: CAWSVPDSSSGNTIYF; cdr3_nt: TGTGCCTGGAGTGTCCCGGACTCGAGCTCTGGAAACACCATATATTTT
v_call: TRBV7-3; j_call: TRBJ2-2; clone_size: .; d_call: .; cdr3_aa: CASSLEGQGGTGELFF; cdr3_nt: TGTGCCAGCAGCCTGGAGGGGCAGGGTGGGACCGGGGAGCTGTTTTTT
v_call: TRBV5-4; j_call: TRBJ1-5; clone_size: .; d_call: TRBD1; cdr3_aa: CASSRQGAEQPQHF; cdr3_nt: TGTGCCAGCAGCCGCCAGGGGGCTGAGCAGCCCCAGCATTTT
v_call: TRBV9; j_call: TRBJ2-2; clone_size: few; d_call: TRBD2; cdr3_aa: CASSASSGIRSGELFF; cdr3_nt: TGTGCCAGCAGCGCCTCTAGCGGGATCAGATCCGGGGAGCTGTTTTTT
v_call: TRBV6-1; j_call: TRBJ2-2; clone_size: .; d_call: TRBD2; cdr3_aa: CASSERVPSGGRPGELFF; cdr3_nt: TGTGCCAGCAGTGAAAGGGTTCCTAGCGGGGGCCGACCCGGGGAGCTGTTTTTT
v_call: TRBV29-1; j_call: TRBJ1-4; clone_size: .; d_call: TRBD1; cdr3_aa: CSVGGSTGVDEKLFF; cdr3_nt: TGCAGCGTTGGCGGATCAACAGGGGTGGATGAAAAACTGTTTTTT
v_call: TRBV5-5; j_call: TRBJ2-7; clone_size: .; d_call: .; cdr3_aa: CASSPATWVGVTSRYEQYF; cdr3_nt: TGTGCCAGCAGCCCCGCCACGTGGGTAGGGGTAACCTCTAGATACGAGCAGTACTTC
v_call: TRBV7-2; j_call: TRBJ2-7; clone_size: .; d_call: TRBD2; cdr3_aa: CASSLAGSGQASYEQYF; cdr3_nt: TGTGCCAGCAGCTTAGCGGGTAGCGGGCAAGCCTCCTACGAGCAGTACTTC
v_call: TRBV6-5; j_call: TRBJ1-5; clone_size: .; d_call: TRBD1; cdr3_aa: CASSIDRGNQPQHF; cdr3_nt: TGTGCCAGCAGTATCGACAGGGGCAATCAGCCCCAGCATTTT
v_call: TRBV6-6; j_call: TRBJ1-3; clone_size: .; d_call: .; cdr3_aa: CAIQPGFGNTIYF; cdr3_nt: TGTGCCATCCAGCCAGGGTTCGGAAACACCATATATTTT
v_call: TRBV5-6; j_call: TRBJ2-7; clone_size: .; d_call: .; cdr3_aa: CASTGSSYEQYF; cdr3_nt: TGTGCCAGCACTGGGAGCTCCTACGAGCAGTACTTC
v_call: TRBV5-1; j_call: TRBJ1-1; clone_size: .; d_call: .; cdr3_aa: CASSFRGGNTEAFF; cdr3_nt: TGCGCCAGCAGCTTCCGGGGAGGGAACACTGAAGCTTTCTTT
v_call: TRBV19; j_call: TRBJ2-3; clone_size: .; d_call: .; cdr3_aa: CASSILGLREDTQYF; cdr3_nt: TGTGCCAGTAGTATACTGGGGCTGCGTGAAGATACGCAGTATTTT
v_call: TRBV10-2; j_call: TRBJ2-7; clone_size: .; d_call: TRBD1; cdr3_aa: CASGGQGYEQYF; cdr3_nt: TGCGCCAGCGGGGGACAGGGCTACGAGCAGTACTTC
v_call: TRBV27; j_call: TRBJ1-5; clone_size: .; d_call: .; cdr3_aa: CASSFDSHQPQHF; cdr3_nt: TGTGCCAGCAGTTTCGACAGCCATCAGCCCCAGCATTTT
v_call: TRBV11-3; j_call: TRBJ2-1; clone_size: .; d_call: TRBD2; cdr3_aa: CASSPEREGLLNEQFF; cdr3_nt: TGTGCCAGCTCCCCCGAGCGGGAGGGCCTCTTAAATGAGCAGTTCTTC
v_call: TRBV4-3; j_call: TRBJ1-6; clone_size: .; d_call: .; cdr3_aa: CASSQGLSYNSPLHF; cdr3_nt: TGCGCCAGCAGCCAAGGACTATCCTATAATTCACCCCTCCACTTT
v_call: TRBV9; j_call: TRBJ1-1; clone_size: .; d_call: .; cdr3_aa: CASSPGMMNTEAFF; cdr3_nt: TGTGCCAGCAGCCCAGGGATGATGAACACTGAAGCTTTCTTT
v_call: TRBV7-6; j_call: TRBJ1-4; clone_size: .; d_call: TRBD1; cdr3_aa: CASSLRGQGGEKLFF; cdr3_nt: TGTGCCAGCAGCTTAAGGGGACAGGGAGGAGAAAAACTGTTTTTT
v_call: TRBV2; j_call: TRBJ1-2; clone_size: .; d_call: .; cdr3_aa: CASSEARQGLGYTF; cdr3_nt: TGTGCCAGCAGTGAAGCGCGGCAGGGGCTTGGCTACACCTTC
v_call: TRBV7-2; j_call: TRBJ1-4; clone_size: .; d_call: TRBD1; cdr3_aa: CASSRQTGEDEKLFF; cdr3_nt: TGTGCCAGCAGCCGTCAGACAGGGGAAGATGAAAAACTGTTTTTT
v_call: TRBV7-3; j_call: TRBJ1-1; clone_size: .; d_call: .; cdr3_aa: CASSATNTEAFF; cdr3_nt: TGTGCCAGCAGCGCTACGAACACTGAAGCTTTCTTT
v_call: TRBV6-6; j_call: TRBJ1-5; clone_size: once; d_call: .; cdr3_aa: CASNSDSMAHNQPQHF; cdr3_nt: TGTGCCAGCAACTCAGACTCTATGGCCCACAATCAGCCCCAGCATTTT
v_call: TRBV7-7; j_call: TRBJ2-1; clone_size: .; d_call: TRBD2; cdr3_aa: CASSPGLAGGNEQFF; cdr3_nt: TGTGCCAGCAGCCCTGGACTAGCGGGAGGCAATGAGCAGTTCTTC
v_call: TRBV29-1; j_call: TRBJ1-1; clone_size: few; d_call: .; cdr3_aa: CSVVGWANTEAFF; cdr3_nt: TGCAGCGTTGTGGGCTGGGCGAACACTGAAGCTTTCTTT
v_call: TRBV5-1; j_call: TRBJ2-7; clone_size: .; d_call: TRBD1; cdr3_aa: CASSLTGVNNEQYF; cdr3_nt: TGCGCCAGCAGCTTGACAGGGGTCAATAACGAGCAGTACTTC
v_call: TRBV7-2; j_call: TRBJ2-1; clone_size: .; d_call: .; cdr3_aa: CASSSLLVPPEQFF; cdr3_nt: TGTGCCAGCAGCTCCCTACTAGTTCCCCCTGAGCAGTTCTTC
v_call: TRBV30; j_call: TRBJ2-3; clone_size: .; d_call: TRBD2; cdr3_aa: CALGSGISTDTQYF; cdr3_nt: TGTGCCTTGGGTAGCGGGATTAGCACAGATACGCAGTATTTT
v_call: TRBV19; j_call: TRBJ2-2; clone_size: .; d_call: TRBD2; cdr3_aa: CASSILYTSGGLSGELFF; cdr3_nt: TGTGCCAGTAGTATCCTGTACACTAGCGGGGGGCTCTCCGGGGAGCTGTTTTTT
v_call: TRBV5-1; j_call: TRBJ2-2; clone_size: .; d_call: .; cdr3_aa: CASSFAGELFF; cdr3_nt: TGCGCCAGCAGCTTCGCCGGGGAGCTGTTTTTT
v_call: TRBV5-8; j_call: TRBJ2-3; clone_size: .; d_call: TRBD2; cdr3_aa: CASSPGLAGTDTQYF; cdr3_nt: TGTGCCAGCAGCCCGGGACTAGCGGGCACAGATACGCAGTATTTT
v_call: TRBV7-9; j_call: TRBJ1-6; clone_size: .; d_call: .; cdr3_aa: CASSLGQAPSPLHF; cdr3_nt: TGTGCCAGCAGCTTAGGCCAGGCACCCTCACCCCTCCACTTT
v_call: TRBV6-4; j_call: TRBJ2-1; clone_size: .; d_call: TRBD1; cdr3_aa: CASSEGWGQANEQFF; cdr3_nt: TGTGCCAGCAGTGAAGGGTGGGGACAGGCCAATGAGCAGTTCTTC
v_call: TRBV10-2; j_call: TRBJ1-1; clone_size: .; d_call: TRBD1; cdr3_aa: CASQGTGGTEAFF; cdr3_nt: TGCGCCAGCCAAGGGACAGGGGGAACTGAAGCTTTCTTT
v_call: TRBV15; j_call: TRBJ1-2; clone_size: .; d_call: TRBD1; cdr3_aa: CATSSGQGAYGYTF; cdr3_nt: TGTGCCACCAGCAGCGGACAGGGTGCCTATGGCTACACCTTC
v_call: TRBV6-5; j_call: TRBJ1-3; clone_size: .; d_call: .; cdr3_aa: CASSSEAGNTIYF; cdr3_nt: TGTGCCAGCAGTTCAGAGGCTGGAAACACCATATATTTT
v_call: TRBV30; j_call: TRBJ2-6; clone_size: few; d_call: .; cdr3_aa: CAWRRGRLKSGANVLTF; cdr3_nt: TGTGCCTGGAGGAGAGGGAGGTTGAAGTCTGGGGCCAACGTCCTGACTTTC
v_call: TRBV9; j_call: TRBJ2-1; clone_size: .; d_call: TRBD2; cdr3_aa: CASSLGEGGEQFF; cdr3_nt: TGTGCCAGCAGCCTAGGGGAGGGCGGTGAGCAGTTCTTC
v_call: TRBV15; j_call: TRBJ2-3; clone_size: .; d_call: TRBD2; cdr3_aa: CATSRELAGGGTQYF; cdr3_nt: TGTGCCACCAGCAGAGAACTAGCGGGAGGGGGTACGCAGTATTTT
v_call: TRBV30; j_call: TRBJ2-2; clone_size: .; d_call: TRBD2; cdr3_aa: CAWSPLAGNTGELFF; cdr3_nt: TGTGCCTGGAGTCCACTAGCGGGGAACACCGGGGAGCTGTTTTTT
v_call: TRBV6-5; j_call: TRBJ2-3; clone_size: .; d_call: .; cdr3_aa: CASRHSTDTQYF; cdr3_nt: TGTGCCAGCAGACATAGCACAGATACGCAGTATTTT
v_call: TRBV5-1; j_call: TRBJ2-3; clone_size: .; d_call: .; cdr3_aa: CASSLGSLVSSLADTQYF; cdr3_nt: TGCGCCAGCAGCTTGGGTAGTCTCGTATCCTCTCTGGCAGATACGCAGTATTTT